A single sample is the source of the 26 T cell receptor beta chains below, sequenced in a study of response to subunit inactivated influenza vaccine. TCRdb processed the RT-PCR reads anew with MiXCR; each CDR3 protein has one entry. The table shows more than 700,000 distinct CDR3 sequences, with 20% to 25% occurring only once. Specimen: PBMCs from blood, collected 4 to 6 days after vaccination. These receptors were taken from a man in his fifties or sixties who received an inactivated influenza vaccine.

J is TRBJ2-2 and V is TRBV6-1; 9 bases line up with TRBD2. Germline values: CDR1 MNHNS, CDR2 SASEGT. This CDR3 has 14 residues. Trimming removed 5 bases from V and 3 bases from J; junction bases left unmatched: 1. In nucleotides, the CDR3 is TGTGCCAGCAGTCCTAGCGGGGACACCGGGGAGCTGTTTTTT. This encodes CASSPSGDTGELFF.

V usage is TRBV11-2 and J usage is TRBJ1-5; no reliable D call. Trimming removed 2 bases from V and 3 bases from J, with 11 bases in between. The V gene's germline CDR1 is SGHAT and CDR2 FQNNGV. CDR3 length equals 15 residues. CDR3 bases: TGTGCCAGCAGCTTATCCGTGGATACCAATCAGCCCCAGCATTTT. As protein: CASSLSVDTNQPQHF.

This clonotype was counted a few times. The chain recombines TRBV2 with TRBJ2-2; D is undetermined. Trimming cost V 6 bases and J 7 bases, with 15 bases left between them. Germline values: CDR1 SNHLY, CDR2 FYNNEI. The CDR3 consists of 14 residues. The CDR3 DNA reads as TGTGCCAGCAGAGGACCCTCGGTATACGGGGAGCTGTTTTTT. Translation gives CASRGPSVYGELFF.

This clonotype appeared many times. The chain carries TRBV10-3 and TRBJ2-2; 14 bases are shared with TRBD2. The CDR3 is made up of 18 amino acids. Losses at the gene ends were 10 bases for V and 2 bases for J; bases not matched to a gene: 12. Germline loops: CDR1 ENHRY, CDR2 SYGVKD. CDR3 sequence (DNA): TGTGCCACGAAAGATCCGGGACTAGCGGGAGCAAACACCGGGGAGCTGTTTTTT. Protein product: CATKDPGLAGANTGELFF.

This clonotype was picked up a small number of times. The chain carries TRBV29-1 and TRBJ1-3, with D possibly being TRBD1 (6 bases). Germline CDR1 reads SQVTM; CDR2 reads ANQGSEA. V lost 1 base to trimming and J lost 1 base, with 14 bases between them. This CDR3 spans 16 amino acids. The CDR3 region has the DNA TGCAGCGTTGAAGGGACTTGGGGGACATCTGGAAACACCATATATTTT. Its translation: CSVEGTWGTSGNTIYF.

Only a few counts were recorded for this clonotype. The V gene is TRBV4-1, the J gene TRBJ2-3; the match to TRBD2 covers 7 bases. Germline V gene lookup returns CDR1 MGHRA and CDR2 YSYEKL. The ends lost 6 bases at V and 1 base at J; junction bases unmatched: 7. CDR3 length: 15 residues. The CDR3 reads CASSLLAIRTDTQYF. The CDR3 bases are TGCGCCAGCAGTCTACTAGCGATTCGCACAGATACGCAGTATTTT.

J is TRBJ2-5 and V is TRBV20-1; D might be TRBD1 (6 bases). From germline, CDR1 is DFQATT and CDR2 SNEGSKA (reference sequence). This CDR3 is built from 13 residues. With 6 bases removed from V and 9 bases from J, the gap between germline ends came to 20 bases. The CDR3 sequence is CSAKLPGEGAQYF. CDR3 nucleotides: TGCAGTGCGAAATTACCTGGTGAGGGGGCCCAGTACTTC.

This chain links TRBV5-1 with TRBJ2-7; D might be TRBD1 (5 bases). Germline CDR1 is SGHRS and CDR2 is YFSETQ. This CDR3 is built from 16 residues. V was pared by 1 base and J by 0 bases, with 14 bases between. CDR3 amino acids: CASSLNPRQTSYEQYF. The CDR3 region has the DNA TGCGCCAGCAGCTTGAATCCCCGACAGACCTCCTACGAGCAGTACTTC.

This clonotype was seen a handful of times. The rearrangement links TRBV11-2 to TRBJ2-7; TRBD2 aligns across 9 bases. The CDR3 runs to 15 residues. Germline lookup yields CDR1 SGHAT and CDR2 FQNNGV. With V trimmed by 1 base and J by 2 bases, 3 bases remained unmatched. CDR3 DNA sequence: TGTGCCAGCAGCTTAGGGACTAGCGTCCCCTACGAGCAGTACTTC. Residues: CASSLGTSVPYEQYF.

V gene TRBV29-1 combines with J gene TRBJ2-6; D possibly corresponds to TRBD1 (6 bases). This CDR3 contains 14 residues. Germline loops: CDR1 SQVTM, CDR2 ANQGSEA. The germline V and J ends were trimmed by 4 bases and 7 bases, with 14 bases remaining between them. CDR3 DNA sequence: TGCAGCGTTGGGGAATCGACAGGAGCCAACGTCCTGACTTTC. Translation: CSVGESTGANVLTF. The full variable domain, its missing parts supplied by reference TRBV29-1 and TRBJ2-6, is SAVISQKPSRDICQRGTSLTIQCQVDSQVTMMFWYRQQPGQSLTLIATANQGSEATYESGFVIDKFPISRPNLTFSTLTVSNMSPEDSSIYLCSVGESTGANVLTFGAGSRLTVL.

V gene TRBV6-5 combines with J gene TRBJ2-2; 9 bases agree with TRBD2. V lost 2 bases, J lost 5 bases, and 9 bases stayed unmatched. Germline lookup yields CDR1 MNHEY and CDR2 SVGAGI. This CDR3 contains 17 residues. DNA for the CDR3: TGTGCCAGCAGTTACGGGCTCTCCGCGGGAGGGACCGGGGAGCTGTTTTTT. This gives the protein CASSYGLSAGGTGELFF.

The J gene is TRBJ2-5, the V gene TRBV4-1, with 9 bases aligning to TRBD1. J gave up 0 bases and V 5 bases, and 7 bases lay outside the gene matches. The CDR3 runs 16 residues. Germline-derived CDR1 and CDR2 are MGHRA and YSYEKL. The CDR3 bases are TGCGCCAGCAGCAGGGGACAGGGCAACTACCAAGAGACCCAGTACTTC. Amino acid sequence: CASSRGQGNYQETQYF.

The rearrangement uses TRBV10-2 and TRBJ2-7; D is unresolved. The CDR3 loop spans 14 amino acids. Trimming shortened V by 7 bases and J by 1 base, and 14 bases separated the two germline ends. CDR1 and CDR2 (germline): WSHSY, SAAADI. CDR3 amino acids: CASTNSYLSYEQYF. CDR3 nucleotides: TGCGCCAGCACAAACAGCTACCTTTCCTACGAGCAGTACTTC.

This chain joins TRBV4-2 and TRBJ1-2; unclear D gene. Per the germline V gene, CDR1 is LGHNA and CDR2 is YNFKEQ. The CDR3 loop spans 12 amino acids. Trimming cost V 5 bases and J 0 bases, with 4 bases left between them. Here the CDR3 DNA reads TGTGCCAGCAGCAAACCTAACTATGGCTACACCTTC. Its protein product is CASSKPNYGYTF.

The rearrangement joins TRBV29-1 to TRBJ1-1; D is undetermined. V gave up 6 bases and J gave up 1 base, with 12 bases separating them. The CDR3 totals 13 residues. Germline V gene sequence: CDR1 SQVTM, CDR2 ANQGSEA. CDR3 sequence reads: CSVPATGNTEAFF. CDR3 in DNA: TGCAGCGTGCCGGCCACGGGGAACACTGAAGCTTTCTTT.

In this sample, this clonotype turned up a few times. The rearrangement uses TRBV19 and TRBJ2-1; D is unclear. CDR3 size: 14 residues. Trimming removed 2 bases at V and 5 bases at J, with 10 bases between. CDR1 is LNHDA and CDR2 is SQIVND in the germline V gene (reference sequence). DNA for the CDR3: TGTGCCAGTAGTATACAGCGCCAGAACAATGAGCAGTTCTTC. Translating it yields CASSIQRQNNEQFF.

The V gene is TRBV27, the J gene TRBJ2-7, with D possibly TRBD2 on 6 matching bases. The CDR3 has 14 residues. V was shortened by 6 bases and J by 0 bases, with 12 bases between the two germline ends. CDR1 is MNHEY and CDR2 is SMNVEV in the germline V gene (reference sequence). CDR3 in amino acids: CASRIVGGSYEQYF. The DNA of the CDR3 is TGTGCCAGCAGGATCGTGGGGGGCTCCTACGAGCAGTACTTC.

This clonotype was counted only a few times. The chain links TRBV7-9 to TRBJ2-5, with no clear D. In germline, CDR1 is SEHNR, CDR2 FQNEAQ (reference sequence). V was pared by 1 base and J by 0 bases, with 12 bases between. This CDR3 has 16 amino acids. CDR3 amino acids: CASSLEARLYQETQYF. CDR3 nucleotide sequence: TGTGCCAGCAGCTTAGAAGCTCGGCTATACCAAGAGACCCAGTACTTC.

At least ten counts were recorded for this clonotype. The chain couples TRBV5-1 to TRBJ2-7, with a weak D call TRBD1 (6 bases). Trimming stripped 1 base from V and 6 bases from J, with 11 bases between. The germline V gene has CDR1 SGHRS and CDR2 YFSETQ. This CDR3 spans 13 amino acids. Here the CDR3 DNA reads TGCGCCAGCAGCTTGTGGGGGCAGAGCGAGCAGTACTTC. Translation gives CASSLWGQSEQYF. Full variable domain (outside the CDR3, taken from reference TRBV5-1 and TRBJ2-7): KAGVTQTPRYLIKTRGQQVTLSCSPISGHRSVSWYQQTPGQGLQFLFEYFSETQRNKGNFPGRFSGRQFSNSRSEMNVSTLELGDSALYLCASSLWGQSEQYFGPGTRLTVT.

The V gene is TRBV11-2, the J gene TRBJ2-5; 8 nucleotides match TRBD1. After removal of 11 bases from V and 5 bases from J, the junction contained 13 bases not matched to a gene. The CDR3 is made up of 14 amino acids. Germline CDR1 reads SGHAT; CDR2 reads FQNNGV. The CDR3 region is CAGSGTGLGETQYF. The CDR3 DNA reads TGTGCCGGATCCGGGACAGGACTTGGGGAGACCCAGTACTTC.

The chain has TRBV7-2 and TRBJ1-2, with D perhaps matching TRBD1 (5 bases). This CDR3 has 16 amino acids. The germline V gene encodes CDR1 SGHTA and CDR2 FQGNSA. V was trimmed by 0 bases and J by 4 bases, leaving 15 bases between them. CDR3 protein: CASSLARQGHIYGYTF. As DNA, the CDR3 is TGTGCCAGCAGCTTAGCGCGGCAGGGCCATATCTATGGCTACACCTTC.

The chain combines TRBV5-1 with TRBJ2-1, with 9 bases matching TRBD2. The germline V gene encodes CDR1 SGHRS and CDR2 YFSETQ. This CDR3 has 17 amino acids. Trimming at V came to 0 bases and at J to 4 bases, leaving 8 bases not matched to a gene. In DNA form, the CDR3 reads TGCGCCAGCAGCTTGGATTATCCTAGCGGGACATACAATGAGCAGTTCTTC. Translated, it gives CASSLDYPSGTYNEQFF.

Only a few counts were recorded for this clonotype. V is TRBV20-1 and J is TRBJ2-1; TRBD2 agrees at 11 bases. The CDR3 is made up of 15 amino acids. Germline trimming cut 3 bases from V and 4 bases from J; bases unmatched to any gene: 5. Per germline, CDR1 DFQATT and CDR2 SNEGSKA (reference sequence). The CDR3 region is CSARTSGDRYNEQFF. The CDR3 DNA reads TGCAGTGCTAGGACTAGCGGGGACAGATACAATGAGCAGTTCTTC.

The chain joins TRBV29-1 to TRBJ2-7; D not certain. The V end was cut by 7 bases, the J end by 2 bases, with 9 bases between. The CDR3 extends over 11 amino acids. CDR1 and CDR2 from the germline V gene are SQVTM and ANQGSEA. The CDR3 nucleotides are TGCAGCGCCCTGTTACCCTACGAGCAGTACTTC. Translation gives CSALLPYEQYF.

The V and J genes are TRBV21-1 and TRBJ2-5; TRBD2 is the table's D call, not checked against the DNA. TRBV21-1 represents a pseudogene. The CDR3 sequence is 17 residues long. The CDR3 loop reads CASSKAPPSGIRETQYF. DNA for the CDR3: TGTGCCAGCAGCAAAGCCCCGCCTAGCGGGATCAGAGAGACCCAGTACTTC.

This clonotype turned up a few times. In DNA, the CDR3 is TGTGCCAGCAGTTGGGCGACAGGACGCAATCAGCCCCAGCATTTT. It yields the protein CASSWATGRNQPQHF. This chain links TRBV2 with TRBJ1-5, with a possible D match to TRBD1 (6 bases). CDR1 and CDR2 (germline): SNHLY, FYNNEI. V was shortened by 5 bases and J by 2 bases, with 13 bases between the two germline ends. The CDR3 covers 15 residues.